The clone carrying this TCR beta chain was observed at least ten times. What it recognizes is unknown. The sample originates from a study of T cells in Graves' hyperthyroidism and ophthalmopathy. Amplification of TCR beta CDR3 regions used RNA as the template. The HTBI primer set drove a first-round RT-PCR of the TCR CDR3. One entry per CDR3 protein results from TCRdb running MiXCR on the multiplex PCR reads. The table has about 380,000 distinct CDR3 sequences, around a sixth seen once. Uncontrolled infection, other autoimmune disease, pregnancy and lactation each barred patients from inclusion. Extraction of PBMCs used approximately 10 ml of fresh peripheral blood. The study, taken as a whole, reports: Ophthalmopathy was separated from stable hyperthyroidism by a 13 V-J model.

Germline loops: CDR1 MDHEN, CDR2 SYDVKM. The CDR3 contains 13 residues. The germline V and J ends were trimmed by 4 bases and 4 bases, with 10 bases remaining between them. Source material: blood. The receptor's source is a man aged 18 to 30 with Graves' ophthalmopathy. The gene calls are TRBV28 and TRBJ1-2, with unresolved D. The DNA of the CDR3 is TGTGCCAGCAGTTCTGCCGCCGTCTATGGCTACACCTTC. It translates to CASSSAAVYGYTF.